The entry that follows covers one TCR beta chain sequence. V shed 1 base, J shed 5 bases, and the junction held 8 bases outside the gene matches. CDR3 length equals 17 residues. The germline V gene encodes CDR1 MGHRA and CDR2 YSYEKL. This record comes from a study of T cell changes during pregnancy in multiple sclerosis. Method: immunoSEQ multiplex PCR; TCRdb's copy keeps in-frame clones and lacks some. The sample records about 38,000 clones, 91% being singletons. The sequenced sample was CD8+ T cells from peripheral blood mononuclear cells, obtained after pregnancy. The sequence came from a female donor with multiple sclerosis, enrolled in a pregnancy study. The chain carries TRBV4-1 and TRBJ1-4; 9 bases agree with TRBD1. CDR3 sequence reads: CASSQAFKQGANEKLFF. The CDR3 coding sequence is TGCGCCAGCAGCCAAGCATTCAAACAGGGGGCAAATGAAAAACTGTTTTTT.